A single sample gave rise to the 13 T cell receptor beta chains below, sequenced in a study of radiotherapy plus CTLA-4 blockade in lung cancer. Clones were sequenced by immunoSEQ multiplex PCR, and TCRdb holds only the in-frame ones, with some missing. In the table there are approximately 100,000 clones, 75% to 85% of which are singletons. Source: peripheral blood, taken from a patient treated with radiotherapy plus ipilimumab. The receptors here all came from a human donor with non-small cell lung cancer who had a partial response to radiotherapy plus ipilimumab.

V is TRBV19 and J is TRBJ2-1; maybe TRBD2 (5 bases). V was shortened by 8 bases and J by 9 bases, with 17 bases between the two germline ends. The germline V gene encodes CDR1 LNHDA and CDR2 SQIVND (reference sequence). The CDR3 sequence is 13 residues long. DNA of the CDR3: TGTGCCAGTGGACGGCAGAGGGATACTGAGCAGTTCTTC. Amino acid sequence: CASGRQRDTEQFF.

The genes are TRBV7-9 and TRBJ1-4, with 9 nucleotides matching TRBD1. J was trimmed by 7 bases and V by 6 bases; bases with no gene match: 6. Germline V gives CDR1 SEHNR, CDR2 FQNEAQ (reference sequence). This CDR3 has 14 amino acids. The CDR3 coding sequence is TGTGCCAGCAGACGACAGGGGGGGGTTGAAAAACTGTTTTTT. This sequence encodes CASRRQGGVEKLFF.

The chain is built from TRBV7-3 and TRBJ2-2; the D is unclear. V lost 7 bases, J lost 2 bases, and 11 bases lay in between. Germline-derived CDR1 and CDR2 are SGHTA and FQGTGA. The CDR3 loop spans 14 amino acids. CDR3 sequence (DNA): TGTGCCAGCACCCTCTTAGCAAACACCGGGGAGCTGTTTTTT. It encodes CASTLLANTGELFF.

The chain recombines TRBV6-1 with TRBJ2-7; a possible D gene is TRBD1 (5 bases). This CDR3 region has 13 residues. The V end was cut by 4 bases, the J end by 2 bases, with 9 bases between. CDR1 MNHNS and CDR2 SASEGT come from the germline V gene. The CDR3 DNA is TGTGCCAGCAGTGCGACAGTTACCTACGAGCAGTACTTC. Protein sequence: CASSATVTYEQYF.

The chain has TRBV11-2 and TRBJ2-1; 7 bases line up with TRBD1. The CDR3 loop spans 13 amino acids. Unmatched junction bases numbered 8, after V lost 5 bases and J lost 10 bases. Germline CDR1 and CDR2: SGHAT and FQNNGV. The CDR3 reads CASSQNRQGEQFF. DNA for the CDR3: TGTGCCAGCAGCCAGAATCGACAGGGAGAGCAGTTCTTC.

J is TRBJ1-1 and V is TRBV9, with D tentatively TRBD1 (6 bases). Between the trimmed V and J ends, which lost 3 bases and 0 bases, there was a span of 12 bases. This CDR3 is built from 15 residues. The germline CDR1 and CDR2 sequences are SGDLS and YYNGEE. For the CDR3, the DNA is TGTGCCAGCAGCGCGACAACAGGGTTGAACACTGAAGCTTTCTTT. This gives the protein CASSATTGLNTEAFF. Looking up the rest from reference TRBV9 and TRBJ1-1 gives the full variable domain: DSGVTQTPKHLITATGQRVTLRCSPRSGDLSVYWYQQSLDQGLQFLIQYYNGEERAKGNILERFSAQQFPDLHSELNLSSLELGDSALYFCASSATTGLNTEAFFGQGTRLTVV.

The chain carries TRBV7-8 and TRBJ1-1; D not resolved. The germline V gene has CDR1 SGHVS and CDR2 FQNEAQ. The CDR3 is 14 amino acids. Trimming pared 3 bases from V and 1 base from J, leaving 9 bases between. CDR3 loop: CASSLDWGNTEAFF. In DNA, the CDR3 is TGTGCCAGCAGCTTGGACTGGGGGAACACTGAAGCTTTCTTT.

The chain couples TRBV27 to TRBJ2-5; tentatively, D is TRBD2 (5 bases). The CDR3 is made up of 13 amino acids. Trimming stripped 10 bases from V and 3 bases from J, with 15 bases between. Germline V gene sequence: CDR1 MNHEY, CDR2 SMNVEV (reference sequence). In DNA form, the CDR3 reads TGTGCCACCCGACGGACTCCTAAAGAGACCCAGTACTTC. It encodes CATRRTPKETQYF.

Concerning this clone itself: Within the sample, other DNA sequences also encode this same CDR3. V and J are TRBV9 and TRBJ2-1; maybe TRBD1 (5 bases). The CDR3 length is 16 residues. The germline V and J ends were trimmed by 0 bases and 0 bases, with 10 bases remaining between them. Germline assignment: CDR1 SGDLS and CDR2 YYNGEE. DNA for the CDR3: TGTGCCAGCAGCGTAGGGGGCTCAGGCTCCTACAATGAGCAGTTCTTC. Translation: CASSVGGSGSYNEQFF.

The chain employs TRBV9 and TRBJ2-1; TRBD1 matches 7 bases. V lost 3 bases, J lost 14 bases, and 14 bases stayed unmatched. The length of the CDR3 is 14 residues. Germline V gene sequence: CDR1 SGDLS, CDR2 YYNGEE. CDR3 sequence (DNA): TGTGCCAGCAGCGCGTCCGGGGACAGCCTAGTGGAGTTCTTC. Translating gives CASSASGDSLVEFF.

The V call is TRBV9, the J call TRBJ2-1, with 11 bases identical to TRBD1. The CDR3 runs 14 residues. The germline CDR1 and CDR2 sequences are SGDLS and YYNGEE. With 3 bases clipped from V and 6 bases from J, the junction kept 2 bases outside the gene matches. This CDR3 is CASSAGTGGNEQFF. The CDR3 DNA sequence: TGTGCCAGCAGCGCGGGGACAGGGGGCAATGAGCAGTTCTTC.

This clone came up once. Written as DNA, the CDR3 is TGTGCCAGCAGTGATGATGGGACAGTCACCACTGAAGCTTTCTTT. Protein: CASSDDGTVTTEAFF. The chain employs TRBV25-1 and TRBJ1-1, with 7 nucleotides matching TRBD1. J gave up 4 bases and V 3 bases, and 8 bases lay outside the gene matches. The CDR3 extends over 15 amino acids. Germline CDR1 reads MGHDK; CDR2 reads SYGVNS.

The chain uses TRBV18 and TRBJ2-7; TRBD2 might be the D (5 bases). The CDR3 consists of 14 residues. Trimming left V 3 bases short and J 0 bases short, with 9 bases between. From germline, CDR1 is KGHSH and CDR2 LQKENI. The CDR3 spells CASSPQRSSYEQYF. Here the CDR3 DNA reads TGTGCCAGCTCACCGCAGCGGAGCTCCTACGAGCAGTACTTC.